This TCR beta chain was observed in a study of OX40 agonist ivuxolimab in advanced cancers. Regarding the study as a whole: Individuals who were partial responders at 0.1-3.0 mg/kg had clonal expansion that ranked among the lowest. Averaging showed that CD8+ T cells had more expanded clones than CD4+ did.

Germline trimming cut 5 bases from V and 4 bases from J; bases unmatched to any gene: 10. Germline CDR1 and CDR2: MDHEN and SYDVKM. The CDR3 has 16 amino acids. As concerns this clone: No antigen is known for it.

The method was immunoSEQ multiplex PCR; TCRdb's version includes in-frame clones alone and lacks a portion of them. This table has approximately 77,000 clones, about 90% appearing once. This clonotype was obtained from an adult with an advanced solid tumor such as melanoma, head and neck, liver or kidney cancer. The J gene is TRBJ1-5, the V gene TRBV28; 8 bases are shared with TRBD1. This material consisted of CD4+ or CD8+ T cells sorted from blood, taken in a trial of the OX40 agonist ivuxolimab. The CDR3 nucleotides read TGTGCCAGCAGTCCAGGACAGGGTTTAGGAAATCAGCCCCAGCATTTT. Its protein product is CASSPGQGLGNQPQHF.